Below, 10 T cell receptor beta chains from the same sample are listed, as sequenced in a study of blood T cell repertoires in COVID-19. Clones were read by immunoSEQ multiplex PCR, and TCRdb kept only the in-frame ones, dropping some. The data show 150,000 to 200,000 clones, 82% seen once. The source material was peripheral blood. Receptors originate from a woman in her thirties or forties with COVID-19, enrolled during active disease.

J is TRBJ2-7 and V is TRBV6-5; D gene uncertain. The ends were cut back, 7 bases at V and 6 bases at J, with 10 bases in the middle. CDR1 is MNHEY, CDR2 SVGAGI, per germline. The CDR3 is 11 residues long. CDR3 nucleotide sequence: TGTGCCAGCACTCTACAGTTCGAGCAGTACGTC. Its protein product is CASTLQFEQYV.

This chain joins TRBV5-4 and TRBJ2-5; 10 nucleotides align to TRBD2. CDR1 is SGHNT and CDR2 is YYREEE in the germline V gene (reference sequence). This CDR3 is 16 amino acids long. The V gene end was trimmed by 2 bases and the J gene end by 5 bases; junction bases not matched to a gene: 9. The CDR3 DNA reads as TGTGCCAGCAGCTTTGGGAAGCGGGGGGGCAAGGAGACCCAGTACTTC. This gives the protein CASSFGKRGGKETQYF.

The chain has TRBV5-1 and TRBJ2-2; D might be TRBD2 (5 bases). The length of the CDR3 is 15 residues. The ends were cut back, 6 bases at V and 0 bases at J, with 12 bases in the middle. Per the germline V gene, CDR1 is SGHRS and CDR2 is YFSETQ. CDR3 protein: CASMGVRANTGELFF. DNA of the CDR3: TGCGCCAGCATGGGAGTACGGGCGAACACCGGGGAGCTGTTTTTT.

The chain couples TRBV15 to TRBJ1-1; D remains unclear. Trimming shortened V by 0 bases and J by 8 bases, and 7 bases separated the two germline ends. The germline CDR1 and CDR2 sequences are LNHNV and YYDKDF (reference sequence). The CDR3 has 12 amino acids. As DNA, the CDR3 is TGTGCCACCAGCAGAGAGGGCAGGGAAGCTTTCTTT. Its translation is CATSREGREAFF.

The V gene is TRBV19, the J gene TRBJ2-2, with 9 bases fitting TRBD2. Trimming at V came to 3 bases and at J to 5 bases, leaving 4 bases not matched to a gene. The CDR3 consists of 15 residues. Germline values: CDR1 LNHDA, CDR2 SQIVND (reference sequence). This CDR3 reads CASSIETSGTGELFF. DNA for the CDR3: TGTGCCAGTAGTATTGAGACTAGCGGAACCGGGGAGCTGTTTTTT.

This rearrangement joins TRBV7-8 to TRBJ1-1; D might be TRBD1 (6 bases). The length of the CDR3 is 13 residues. Germline CDR1 is SGHVS and CDR2 is FQNEAQ. Trimming left V 5 bases short and J 1 base short, with 8 bases between. CDR3 coding DNA: TGTGCCAGCAGCCAGGGACAGAACACTGAAGCTTTCTTT. It codes for CASSQGQNTEAFF.

V and J are TRBV5-1 and TRBJ2-1; 16 bases match TRBD2. V was clipped by 4 bases and J by 8 bases; unmatched bases: 15. This CDR3 has 19 amino acids. The V gene's germline CDR1 is SGHRS and CDR2 YFSETQ. This CDR3 reads CASSMGLAGGPGFWDEQFF. DNA for the CDR3: TGCGCCAGCAGCATGGGACTAGCGGGAGGGCCAGGGTTCTGGGATGAGCAGTTCTTC.

The chain is built from TRBV2 and TRBJ1-6; D uncertain. Germline CDR1 reads SNHLY; CDR2 reads FYNNEI. Trimming pared 5 bases from V and 2 bases from J, leaving 10 bases between. This CDR3 spans 15 amino acids. The chain's CDR3 is CASSTPIPYNSPLHF. The CDR3 bases are TGTGCCAGCAGTACTCCGATACCCTATAATTCACCCCTCCACTTT.

V is TRBV7-9 and J is TRBJ2-4, with 7 positions matching TRBD2. Germline V lookup: CDR1 SEHNR, CDR2 FQNEAQ (reference sequence). V was pared by 0 bases and J by 8 bases, with 4 bases of the junction left unmatched. This CDR3 region has 14 residues. CDR3 region: CASSLAGRADIQYF. DNA of the CDR3: TGTGCCAGCAGCTTAGCAGGGAGGGCTGACATTCAGTACTTC.

The V and J genes are TRBV11-2 and TRBJ1-1; TRBD1 agrees at 8 bases. Germline V gene sequence: CDR1 SGHAT, CDR2 FQNNGV. J lost 4 bases, V lost 4 bases, and 11 bases had no gene match. This CDR3 has 16 residues. Here the CDR3 reads CASSSRRTGLGTEAFF. The CDR3 DNA reads as TGTGCCAGCAGCTCCCGAAGGACAGGGCTGGGCACTGAAGCTTTCTTT.